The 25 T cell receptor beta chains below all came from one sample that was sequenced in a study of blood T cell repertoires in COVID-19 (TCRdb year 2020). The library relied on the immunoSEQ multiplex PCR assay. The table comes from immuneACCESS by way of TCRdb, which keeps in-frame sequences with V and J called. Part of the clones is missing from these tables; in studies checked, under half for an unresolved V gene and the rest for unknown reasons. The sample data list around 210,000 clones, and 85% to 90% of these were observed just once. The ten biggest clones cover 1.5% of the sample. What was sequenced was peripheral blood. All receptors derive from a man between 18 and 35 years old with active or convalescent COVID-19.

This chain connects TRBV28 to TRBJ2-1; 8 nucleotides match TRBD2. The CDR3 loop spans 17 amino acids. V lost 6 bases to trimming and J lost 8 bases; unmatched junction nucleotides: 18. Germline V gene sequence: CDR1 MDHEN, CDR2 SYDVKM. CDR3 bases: TGTGCCAGCAGCCCGACTGATCGGGGGGGGTGGGATGATGAGCAGTTCTTC. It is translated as CASSPTDRGGWDDEQFF.

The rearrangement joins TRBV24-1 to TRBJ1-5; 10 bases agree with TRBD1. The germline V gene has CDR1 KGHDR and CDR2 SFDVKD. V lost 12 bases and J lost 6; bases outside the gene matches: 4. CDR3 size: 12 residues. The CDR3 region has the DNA TGTGCCGTCGGACAGGGGGGTCAGCCCCAGCATTTT. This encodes CAVGQGGQPQHF.

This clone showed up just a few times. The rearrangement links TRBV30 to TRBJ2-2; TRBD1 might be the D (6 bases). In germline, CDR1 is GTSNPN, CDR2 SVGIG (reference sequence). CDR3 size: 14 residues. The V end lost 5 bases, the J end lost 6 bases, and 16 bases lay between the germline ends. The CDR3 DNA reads TGTGCCTGGGCCGGGACAAGAGAGGCCGGGGAGCTGTTTTTT. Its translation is CAWAGTREAGELFF.

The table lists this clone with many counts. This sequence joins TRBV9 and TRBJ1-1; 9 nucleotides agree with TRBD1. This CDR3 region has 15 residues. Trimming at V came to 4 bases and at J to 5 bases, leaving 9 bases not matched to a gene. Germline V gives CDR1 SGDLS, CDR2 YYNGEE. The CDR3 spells CASSTGDREGTEAFF. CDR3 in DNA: TGTGCCAGCAGCACAGGGGACAGGGAGGGGACTGAAGCTTTCTTT.

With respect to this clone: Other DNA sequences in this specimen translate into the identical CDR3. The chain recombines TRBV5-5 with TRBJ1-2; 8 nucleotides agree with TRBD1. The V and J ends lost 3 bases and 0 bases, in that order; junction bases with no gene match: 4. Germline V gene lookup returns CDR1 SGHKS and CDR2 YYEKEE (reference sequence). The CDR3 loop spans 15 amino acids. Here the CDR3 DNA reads TGTGCCAGCAGCTACGGACAGGGAGCTAACTATGGCTACACCTTC. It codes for CASSYGQGANYGYTF.

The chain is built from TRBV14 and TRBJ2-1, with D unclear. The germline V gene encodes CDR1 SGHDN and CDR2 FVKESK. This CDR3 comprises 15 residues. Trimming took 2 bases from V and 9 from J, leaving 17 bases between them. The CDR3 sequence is CASSQRKGRRSEQFF. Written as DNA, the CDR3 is TGTGCCAGCAGCCAACGGAAAGGTCGTAGGAGTGAGCAGTTCTTC.

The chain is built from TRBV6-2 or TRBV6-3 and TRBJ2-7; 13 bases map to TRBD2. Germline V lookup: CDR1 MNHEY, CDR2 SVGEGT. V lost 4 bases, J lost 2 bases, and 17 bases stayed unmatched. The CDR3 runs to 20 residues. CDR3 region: CASSFLRTSGRGFSPYEQYF. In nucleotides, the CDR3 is TGTGCCAGCAGTTTCCTACGAACTAGCGGGAGGGGATTTAGCCCCTACGAGCAGTACTTC.

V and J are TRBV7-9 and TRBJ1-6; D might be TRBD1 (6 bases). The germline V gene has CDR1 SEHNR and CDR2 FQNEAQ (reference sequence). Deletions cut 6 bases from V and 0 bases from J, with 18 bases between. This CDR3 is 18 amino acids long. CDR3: CASSNSPLQGSYNSPLHF. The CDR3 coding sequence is TGTGCCAGCAGTAACAGTCCTCTACAGGGCTCCTATAATTCACCCCTCCACTTT.

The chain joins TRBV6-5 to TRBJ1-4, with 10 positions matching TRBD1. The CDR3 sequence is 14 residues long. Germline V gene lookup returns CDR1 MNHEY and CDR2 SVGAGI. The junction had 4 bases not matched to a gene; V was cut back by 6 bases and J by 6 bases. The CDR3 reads CASRRTGGDEKLFF. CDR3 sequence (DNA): TGTGCCAGCAGACGGACAGGGGGAGATGAAAAACTGTTTTTT.

Written as DNA, the CDR3 is TGTGCCAGCAGGAGACCGGGACTAGCTATTACCTACGAGCAGTACTTC. As protein: CASRRPGLAITYEQYF. The rearrangement joins TRBV2 to TRBJ2-7; 9 nucleotides match TRBD2. Trimming at V came to 6 bases and at J to 2 bases, leaving 11 bases not matched to a gene. The CDR3 is 16 residues long. Germline CDR1 is SNHLY and CDR2 is FYNNEI.

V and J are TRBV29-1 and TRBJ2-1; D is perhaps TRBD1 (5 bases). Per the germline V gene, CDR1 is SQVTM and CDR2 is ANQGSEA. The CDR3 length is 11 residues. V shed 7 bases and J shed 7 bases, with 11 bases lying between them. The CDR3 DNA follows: TGCAGCGCTTCCCGGACAAATGAGCAGTTCTTC. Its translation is CSASRTNEQFF.

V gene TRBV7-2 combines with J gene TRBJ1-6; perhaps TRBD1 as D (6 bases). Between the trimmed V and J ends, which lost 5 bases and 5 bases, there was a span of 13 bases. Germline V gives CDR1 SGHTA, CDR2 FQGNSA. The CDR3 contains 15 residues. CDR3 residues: CASSLVTGNNSPLHF. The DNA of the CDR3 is TGTGCCAGCAGCCTGGTGACAGGAAATAATTCACCCCTCCACTTT.

The CDR3 spells CASSLGAGMNTEAFF. The CDR3 region has the DNA TGTGCCAGCAGCTTGGGGGCGGGAATGAACACTGAAGCTTTCTTT. J is TRBJ1-1 and V is TRBV5-6; D uncertain. CDR3 length equals 15 residues. The germline gives CDR1 SGHDT, CDR2 YYEEEE. The V and J ends lost 0 bases and 0 bases respectively, with 9 bases between them.

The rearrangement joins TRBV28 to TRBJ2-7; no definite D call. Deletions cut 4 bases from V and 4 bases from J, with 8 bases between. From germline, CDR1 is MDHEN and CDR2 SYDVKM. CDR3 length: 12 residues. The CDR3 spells CASSYSTYEQYF. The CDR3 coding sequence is TGTGCCAGCAGTTACAGTACATACGAGCAGTACTTC.

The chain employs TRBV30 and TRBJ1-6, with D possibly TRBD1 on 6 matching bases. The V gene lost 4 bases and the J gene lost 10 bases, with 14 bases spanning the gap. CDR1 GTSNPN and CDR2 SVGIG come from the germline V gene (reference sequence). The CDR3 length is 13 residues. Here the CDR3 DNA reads TGTGCCTGGAATGCTCAGGGGCCCTCACCCCTCCACTTT. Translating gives CAWNAQGPSPLHF. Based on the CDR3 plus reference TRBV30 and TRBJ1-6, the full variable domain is SQTIHQWPATLVQPVGSPLSLECTVEGTSNPNLYWYRQAAGRGLQLLFYSVGIGQISSEVPQNLSASRPQDRQFILSSKKLLLSDSGFYLCAWNAQGPSPLHFGNGTRLTVT.

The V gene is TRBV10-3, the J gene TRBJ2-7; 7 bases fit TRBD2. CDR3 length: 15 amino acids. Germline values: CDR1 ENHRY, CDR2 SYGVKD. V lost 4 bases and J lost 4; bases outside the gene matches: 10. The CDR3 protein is CAISGRLAVDYEQYF. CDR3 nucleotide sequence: TGTGCCATCAGTGGACGGCTAGCGGTTGATTACGAGCAGTACTTC.

Here the CDR3 reads CASSRLAVYTDTQYF. The CDR3 bases are TGTGCCAGCAGCCGACTAGCGGTATACACAGATACGCAGTATTTT. This chain connects TRBV7-9 to TRBJ2-3; TRBD2 aligns across 9 bases. Germline CDR1 SEHNR, CDR2 FQNEAQ (reference sequence). The CDR3 loop spans 15 amino acids. Unmatched junction bases numbered 5, after V lost 5 bases and J lost 2 bases.

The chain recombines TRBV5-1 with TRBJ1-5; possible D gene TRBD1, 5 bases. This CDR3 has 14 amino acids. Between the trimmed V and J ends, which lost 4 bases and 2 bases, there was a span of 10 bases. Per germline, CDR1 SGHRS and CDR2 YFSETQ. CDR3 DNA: TGCGCCAGCAGCGGGGGGGTCGGCAATCAGCCCCAGCATTTT. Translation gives CASSGGVGNQPQHF.

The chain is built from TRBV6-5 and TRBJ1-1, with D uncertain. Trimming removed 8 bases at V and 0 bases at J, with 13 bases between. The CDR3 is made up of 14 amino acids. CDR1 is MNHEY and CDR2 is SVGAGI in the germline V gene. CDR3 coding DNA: TGTGCCAGCGTTCTTAATGGCATGAACACTGAAGCTTTCTTT. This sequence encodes CASVLNGMNTEAFF.

CDR3 bases: TGTGCCAGCAGTGAATATAAGGGGGGACAGATCTACGAGCAGTACTTC. Translation gives CASSEYKGGQIYEQYF. The gene calls are TRBV25-1 and TRBJ2-7, with a possible D match to TRBD1 (7 bases). The CDR3 is made up of 16 amino acids. The V gene lost 0 bases and the J gene lost 3 bases, with 15 bases spanning the gap. Germline V lookup: CDR1 MGHDK, CDR2 SYGVNS.

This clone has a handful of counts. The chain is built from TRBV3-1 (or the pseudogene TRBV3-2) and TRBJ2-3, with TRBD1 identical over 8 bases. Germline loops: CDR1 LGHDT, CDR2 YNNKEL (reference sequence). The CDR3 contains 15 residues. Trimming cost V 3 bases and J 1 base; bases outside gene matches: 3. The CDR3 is CASSQTGAGTDTQYF. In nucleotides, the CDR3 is TGTGCCAGCAGCCAGACAGGGGCTGGCACAGATACGCAGTATTTT.

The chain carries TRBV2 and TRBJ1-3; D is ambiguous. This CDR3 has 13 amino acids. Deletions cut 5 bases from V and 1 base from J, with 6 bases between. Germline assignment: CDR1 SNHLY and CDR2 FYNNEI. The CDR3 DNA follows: TGTGCCAGCAGTACGGGGTCTGGAAACACCATATATTTT. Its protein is CASSTGSGNTIYF.

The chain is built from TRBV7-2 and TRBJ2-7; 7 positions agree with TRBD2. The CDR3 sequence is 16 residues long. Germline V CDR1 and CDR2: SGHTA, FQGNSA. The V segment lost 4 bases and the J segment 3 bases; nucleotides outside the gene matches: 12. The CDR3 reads CASSSGGGRALYEQYF. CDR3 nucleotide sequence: TGTGCCAGCAGCTCCGGGGGAGGGAGGGCCCTCTACGAGCAGTACTTC.

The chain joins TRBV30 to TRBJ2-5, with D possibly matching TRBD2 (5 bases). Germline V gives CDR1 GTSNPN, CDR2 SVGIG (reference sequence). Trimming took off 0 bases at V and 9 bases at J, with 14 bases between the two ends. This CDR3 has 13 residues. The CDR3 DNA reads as TGTGCCTGGAGTGTACTTCGCCTCGGGGCCCAGTACTTC. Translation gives CAWSVLRLGAQYF.

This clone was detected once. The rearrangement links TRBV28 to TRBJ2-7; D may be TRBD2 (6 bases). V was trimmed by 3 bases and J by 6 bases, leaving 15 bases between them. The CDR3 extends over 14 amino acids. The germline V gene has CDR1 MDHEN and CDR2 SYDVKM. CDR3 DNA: TGTGCCAGCAGTTTCTCAGGGACTTTACGCGAGCAGTACTTC. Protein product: CASSFSGTLREQYF.